This T cell receptor (beta chain) originates from a study of blood T cell repertoires in COVID-19 (dated by TCRdb to between 2020 and 2021). Context from the whole study: The collaborator samples originated in the United States, Italy and Spain and spanned the acute and convalescent phases of COVID-19. The prospective study material was composed of cDNA or gDNA derived from T cells, B-cell-depleted T cells, or PBMCs. Deeply sampled blood TCRbeta repertoires from subjects exposed to, actively infected with, or recovered from COVID-19 were included in the dataset. The repertoires were made available in a free public database intended to serve as a resource for research on the immune response to SARS-CoV-2. The samples were drawn from the first 160 participants of the ongoing ImmuneRACE study and from 1,200 or so subjects provided by 6 global collaborators. Nearly every sample came with metadata listing a de-identified subject ID, COVID-19 status, age in years and sex. HLA class I and class II types, where available, came from metadata supplied by the sample provider rather than from assay-based typing.

TCRbeta CDR3 regions were amplified from genomic DNA using the immunoSEQ Assay, a bias-controlled multiplex PCR. As for the authors' bioinformatics: The number of nucleated cells in each sample was estimated by amplification of reference gene primers within the assay. To quantify the absolute abundance of each unique TCRbeta CDR3 rearrangement, sequence reads were collapsed and filtered. For each sample, productive Simpson clonality was calculated as the square root of Simpson's diversity index over productive rearrangements. Held by TCRdb, this immuneACCESS table contains in-frame sequences only and omits some clones. Under half of the omission traces to an unresolved V gene where checked; the cause of the rest is unknown. V, J and clone size were drawn from that table, and D and trimming were deduced from the DNA. Within this sample are about 280,000 clones, with 88% of them counted one time only. Jointly, the top ten make up about 11% of the sample.

One collaborating source in Seattle enrolled patients during active infection and followed them longitudinally through the course of disease. The collaborating institutions used their own protocols to collect whole blood in K2EDTA tubes. For TCRbeta analysis, collaborators shipped samples in one of three forms: frozen whole blood, isolated PBMCs, or DNA extracted from either of those sample types. Beyond this particular receptor, the publication reports: Clinical and demographic metadata were provided uncurated, with the amount varying by source and participant.

To note about this clone: Its antigen remains unidentified. Base-call qualities are not available, and no considerably larger clone is one nucleotide away.

V was cut back by 8 bases and J by 2 bases, leaving a gap of 14 bases between them. The CDR3 sequence holds 13 residues, the cysteine and phenylalanine included. Kept here is only the CDR3 DNA, which spans 39 bases and is read in frame from base 1. From a lookup of the germline V gene, CDR1 and CDR2 are SQVTM and ANQGSEA. The clonotype originates from a young woman with COVID-19, enrolled during active disease. The chain joins TRBV29-1 to TRBJ2-3; perhaps TRBD2 is the D gene, with 5 bases matching. The sample consisted of peripheral blood. The DNA sequence is given as TGCAGCCACGAGGGCGGCATCACAGATACGCAGTATTTT. This yields the protein CSHEGGITDTQYF.